The 10 T cell receptor beta chains below were found in one sample sequenced in a study of Ad26.COV2.S vaccination and SARS-CoV-2 variants (dated by TCRdb to about 2021). Libraries were prepared through the immunoSEQ multiplex PCR assay. TCRdb's version of the immuneACCESS table is confined to in-frame rearrangements and falls short of the full clone set. An unresolved V gene accounts for under half of the shortfall where checked; the remainder is of unknown origin. This sample gives 350,000 to 500,000 clones in total; about 90% of them show up just once. Less than 5.5% of the sample is in the top ten clones. Per the publication, the treatment or condition label means: 15 to 20 received Ad26.COV2.S at low or high dose, single or two shots; five or six received placebo; per-sample allocation not given. Repertoires of vaccine and placebo recipients were sequenced from samples collected on day 63 after the first injection.

The specimen comprised peripheral blood, sampled in a trial of Ad26.COV2.S vaccine versus placebo. Receptors were obtained from a person between 18 and 65 years old who received the Ad26.COV2.S COVID-19 vaccine or a placebo.

The rearrangement uses TRBV27 and TRBJ2-2; 8 bases are shared with TRBD2. The CDR3 length is 19 residues. Per the germline V gene, CDR1 is MNHEY and CDR2 is SMNVEV (reference sequence). The V gene end was trimmed by 5 bases and the J gene end by 0 bases; junction bases not matched to a gene: 14. CDR3 nucleotides: TGTGCCAGCAGTCACTTCCGGGGTCTCGGGAGGGCGAACACCGGGGAGCTGTTTTTT. Protein sequence: CASSHFRGLGRANTGELFF.

This clone was seen only once. This rearrangement joins TRBV27 to TRBJ2-2; D gene unclear. V was cut by 6 bases and J by 1 base, with 3 bases left in between. The CDR3 is 12 amino acids. CDR1 is MNHEY and CDR2 is SMNVEV in the germline V gene (reference sequence). In DNA form, the CDR3 reads TGTGCCAGCAGCCTGAACACCGGGGAGCTGTTTTTT. Its translation is CASSLNTGELFF.

This rearrangement joins TRBV9 to TRBJ2-7; TRBD1 is a possible D gene (6 bases). The germline CDR1 and CDR2 sequences are SGDLS and YYNGEE. The ends were cut back, 4 bases at V and 1 base at J, with 12 bases in the middle. The CDR3 is 14 residues long. The CDR3: CASSPWDTSYEQYF. The DNA for the CDR3 is TGTGCCAGCAGCCCGTGGGACACTTCCTACGAGCAGTACTTC.

V gene TRBV19 combines with J gene TRBJ1-4; D unresolved. Germline V lookup: CDR1 LNHDA, CDR2 SQIVND (reference sequence). Trimming stripped 1 base from V and 4 bases from J, with 10 bases between. The CDR3 runs 15 residues. In DNA, the CDR3 is TGTGCCAGTAGTATAGGGGCCAGCAATAATGAAAAACTGTTTTTT. It is translated as CASSIGASNNEKLFF.

This clone was found a few times. The V and J genes are TRBV6-2 or TRBV6-3 and TRBJ1-5; D unresolved. With 2 bases removed from V and 2 bases from J, the gap between germline ends came to 7 bases. This CDR3 contains 14 residues. Germline assignment: CDR1 MNHEY and CDR2 SVGEGT. The CDR3 is CASSYSWGNQPQHF. In nucleotides, the CDR3 is TGTGCCAGCAGTTACAGCTGGGGCAATCAGCCCCAGCATTTT.

The CDR3 DNA follows: TGTGCCAGCAGCTTAGGAAGGGCAGGGGATTTGACCTACGAGCAGTACTTC. Encoded protein: CASSLGRAGDLTYEQYF. The J gene is TRBJ2-7, the V gene TRBV7-6, with D perhaps TRBD1 (6 bases). In germline, CDR1 is SGHVS, CDR2 FNYEAQ. Trimming took 1 base from V and 2 from J, leaving 18 bases between them. The CDR3 has 17 residues.

The chain uses TRBV5-6 and TRBJ1-5; TRBD1 agrees at 8 bases. CDR3 length equals 15 residues. V trimming: 3 bases; J trimming: 0 bases; junction bases outside the gene matches: 2. From germline, CDR1 is SGHDT and CDR2 YYEEEE. The DNA of the CDR3 is TGTGCCAGCAGCTACAGGGGGAATAGCAATCAGCCCCAGCATTTT. Protein: CASSYRGNSNQPQHF.

V and J are TRBV28 and TRBJ2-3; 7 bases are a match to TRBD1. This CDR3 contains 16 residues. Germline CDR1 reads MDHEN; CDR2 reads SYDVKM. Losses at the gene ends were 7 bases for V and 0 bases for J; bases not matched to a gene: 10. CDR3 bases: TGTGCCAGCACCACTCAGACAGGGTGGAGCACAGATACGCAGTATTTT. As protein: CASTTQTGWSTDTQYF.

V is TRBV28 and J is TRBJ1-5; 7 nucleotides match TRBD1. The V and J ends lost 4 bases and 0 bases, in that order; junction bases with no gene match: 9. CDR1 MDHEN and CDR2 SYDVKM come from the germline V gene. The CDR3 consists of 17 residues. CDR3 DNA: TGTGCCAGCAGTTCCTTTGGGACAGCCTATAGCAATCAGCCCCAGCATTTT. Its protein is CASSSFGTAYSNQPQHF. Variable domain in full (rest from reference TRBV28 and TRBJ1-5): DVKVTQSSRYLVKRTGEKVFLECVQDMDHENMFWYRQDPGLGLRLIYFSYDVKMKEKGDIPEGYSVSREKKERFSLILESASTNQTSMYLCASSSFGTAYSNQPQHFGDGTRLSIL.

The gene calls are TRBV12-3 or TRBV12-4 and TRBJ2-7, with TRBD1 matching over 9 bases. The trim removed 8 bases at V and 3 bases at J, leaving 2 bases unmatched. CDR3 length equals 12 residues. CDR3 DNA: TGTGCCAGCCGACAGGGGGGCTACGAGCAGTACTTC. Translated, it gives CASRQGGYEQYF.